This TCR beta chain was identified during a study of cytotoxic CD8 clonotypes in ibrutinib-treated CLL. At the level of the study: In all, about a dozen patients were relapsed/refractory, about 15 were treatment-naive and 17 were IGHV unmutated.

Notes on this clone: Its antigen remains unidentified.

The length of the CDR3 is 13 residues. CDR1 LGHNA and CDR2 YSLEER come from the germline V gene. The V and J ends lost 2 bases and 7 bases respectively, with 11 bases between them. Data came from immunoSEQ multiplex PCR; TCRdb stores just in-frame clones and leaves some out. The sample lists around 310,000 clones; about 80% were seen once. Points from the study as a whole: Clonality rose at ibrutinib response and fell back toward baseline at progression.

The receptor's source is a human donor with chronic lymphocytic leukemia. This specimen was PBMCs, taken before ibrutinib treatment. The chain combines TRBV4-3 with TRBJ1-2, with unresolved D. The CDR3 DNA reads as TGCGCCAGCAGCCAATCCGCTACTTCTGGCTACACCTTC. Its translation: CASSQSATSGYTF.